This TCR beta chain was retrieved from a study of identical twins. Overall study results and limits: The models systematically underestimated how much out-of-frame TCR alpha was shared in monozygotic twins. In zero-insertion analyses, partial confounding could arise from invariant MAIT and iNKT cells.

Germline CDR1 ENHRY, CDR2 SYGVKD. The ends were cut back, 8 bases at V and 2 bases at J, with 16 bases in the middle. The CDR3 has 14 amino acids. Carrying unique molecular identifiers, the cDNA also gained a universal primer site through template switching. TCRdb re-called the 5' RACE reads with MiXCR, one entry per CDR3 protein. The table has a few hundred thousand distinct CDR3 sequences, about 11% seen once. Among all donors, each was a healthy Caucasian. This clonotype was observed at least ten times. Antigen unknown. This chain connects TRBV10-3 to TRBJ2-7, with D possibly matching TRBD1 (6 bases). This clonotype originated in a man over 45 in good health. Material for sequencing was memory T cells sorted from blood. CDR3 amino acids: CAIAPDRSPYEQYF. The CDR3 bases are TGTGCCATCGCCCCAGACAGGTCGCCCTACGAGCAGTACTTC.